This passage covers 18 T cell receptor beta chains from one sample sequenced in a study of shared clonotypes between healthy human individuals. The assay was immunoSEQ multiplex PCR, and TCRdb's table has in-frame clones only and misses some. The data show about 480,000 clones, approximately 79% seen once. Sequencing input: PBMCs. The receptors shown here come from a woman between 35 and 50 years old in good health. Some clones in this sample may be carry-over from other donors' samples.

CDR3 in amino acids: CASSFRHKESNTIYF. The CDR3 bases are TGTGCCAGCAGCTTCCGACATAAAGAGAGCAACACCATATATTTT. The chain joins TRBV7-3 to TRBJ1-3; D remains ambiguous. Germline V lookup: CDR1 SGHTA, CDR2 FQGTGA. The CDR3 sequence is 15 residues long. The V gene lost 3 bases and the J gene lost 7 bases, with 16 bases spanning the gap.

CDR3: CASSWNRGLFEQYF. CDR3 bases: TGTGCCAGCAGTTGGAACAGGGGACTGTTCGAGCAGTACTTC. The genes are TRBV6-5 and TRBJ2-7; maybe TRBD1 (7 bases). V was cut by 4 bases and J by 6 bases, with 16 bases left in between. Germline CDR1 reads MNHEY; CDR2 reads SVGAGI. The length of the CDR3 is 14 residues.

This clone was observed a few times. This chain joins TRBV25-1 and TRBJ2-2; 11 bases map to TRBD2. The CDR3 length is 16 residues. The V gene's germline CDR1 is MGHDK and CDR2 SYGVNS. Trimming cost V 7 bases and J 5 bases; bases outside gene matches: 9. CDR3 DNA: TGTGCCAGCACCCCGGGAGTAGCGGGAGGGACCGGGGAGCTGTTTTTT. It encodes CASTPGVAGGTGELFF.

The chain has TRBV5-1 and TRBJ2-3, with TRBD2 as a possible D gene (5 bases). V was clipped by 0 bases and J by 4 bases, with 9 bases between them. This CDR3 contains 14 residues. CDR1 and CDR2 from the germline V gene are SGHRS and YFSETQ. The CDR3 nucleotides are TGCGCCAGCAGCTTGGGGTCGGGGTCAGATACGCAGTATTTT. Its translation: CASSLGSGSDTQYF.

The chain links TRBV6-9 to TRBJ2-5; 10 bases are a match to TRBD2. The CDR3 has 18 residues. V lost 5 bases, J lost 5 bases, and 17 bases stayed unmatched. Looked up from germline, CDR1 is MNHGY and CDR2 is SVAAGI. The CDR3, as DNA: TGTGCCAGCAGTCCTGAACTAGTGGGACTAGCGCGAGGGGAGACCCAGTACTTC. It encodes CASSPELVGLARGETQYF.

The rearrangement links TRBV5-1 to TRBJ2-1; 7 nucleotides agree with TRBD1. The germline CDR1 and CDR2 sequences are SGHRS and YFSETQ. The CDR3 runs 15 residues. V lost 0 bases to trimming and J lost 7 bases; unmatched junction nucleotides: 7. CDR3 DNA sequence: TGCGCCAGCAGCTTGGCAGGACAGGCCGTAAATGAGCAGTTCTTC. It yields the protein CASSLAGQAVNEQFF.

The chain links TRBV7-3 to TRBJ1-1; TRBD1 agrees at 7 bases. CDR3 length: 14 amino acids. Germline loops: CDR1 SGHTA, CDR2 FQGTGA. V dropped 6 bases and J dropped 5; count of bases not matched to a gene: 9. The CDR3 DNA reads TGTGCCAGCAGTCAGACAGGGTTTTCTACTGAAGCTTTCTTT. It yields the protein CASSQTGFSTEAFF.

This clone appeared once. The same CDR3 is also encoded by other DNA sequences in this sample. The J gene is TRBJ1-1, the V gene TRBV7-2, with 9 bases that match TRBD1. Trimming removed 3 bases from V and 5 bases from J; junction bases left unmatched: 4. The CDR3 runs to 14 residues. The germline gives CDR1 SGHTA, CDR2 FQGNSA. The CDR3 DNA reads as TGTGCCAGCAGCTTGGACAGGGGTCGAACTGAAGCTTTCTTT. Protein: CASSLDRGRTEAFF.

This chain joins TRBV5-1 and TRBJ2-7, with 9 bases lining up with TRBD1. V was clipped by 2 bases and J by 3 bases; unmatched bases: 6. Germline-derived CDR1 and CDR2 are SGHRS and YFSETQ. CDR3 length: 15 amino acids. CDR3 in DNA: TGCGCCAGCAGCTTTTCACAGGGGGCGGTCTACGAGCAGTACTTC. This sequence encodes CASSFSQGAVYEQYF.

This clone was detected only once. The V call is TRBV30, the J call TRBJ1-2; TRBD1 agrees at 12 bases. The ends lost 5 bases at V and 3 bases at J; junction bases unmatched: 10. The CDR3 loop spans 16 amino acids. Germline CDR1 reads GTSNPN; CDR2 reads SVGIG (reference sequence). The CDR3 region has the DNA TGTGCCTGGGACGAAGGGACAGGGGGCGGCCACTATGGCTACACCTTC. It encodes CAWDEGTGGGHYGYTF.

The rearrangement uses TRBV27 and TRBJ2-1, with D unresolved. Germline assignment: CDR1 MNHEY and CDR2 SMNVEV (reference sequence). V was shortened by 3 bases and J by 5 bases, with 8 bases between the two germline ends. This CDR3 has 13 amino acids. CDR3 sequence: CASSFDSHNEQFF. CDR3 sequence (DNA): TGTGCCAGCAGTTTCGATAGCCACAATGAGCAGTTCTTC.

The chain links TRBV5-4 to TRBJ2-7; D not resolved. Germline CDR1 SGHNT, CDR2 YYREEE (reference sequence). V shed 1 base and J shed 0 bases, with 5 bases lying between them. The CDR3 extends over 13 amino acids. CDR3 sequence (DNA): TGTGCCAGCAGCTTGCGGGCCTCCTACGAGCAGTACTTC. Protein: CASSLRASYEQYF.

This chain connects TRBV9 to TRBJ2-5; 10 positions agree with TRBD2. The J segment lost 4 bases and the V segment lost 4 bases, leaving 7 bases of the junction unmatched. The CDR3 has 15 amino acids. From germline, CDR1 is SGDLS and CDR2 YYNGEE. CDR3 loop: CASSKAGGPRETQYF. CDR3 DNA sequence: TGTGCCAGCAGCAAAGCGGGAGGGCCTAGAGAGACCCAGTACTTC. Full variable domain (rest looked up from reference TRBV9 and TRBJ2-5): DSGVTQTPKHLITATGQRVTLRCSPRSGDLSVYWYQQSLDQGLQFLIQYYNGEERAKGNILERFSAQQFPDLHSELNLSSLELGDSALYFCASSKAGGPRETQYFGPGTRLLVL.

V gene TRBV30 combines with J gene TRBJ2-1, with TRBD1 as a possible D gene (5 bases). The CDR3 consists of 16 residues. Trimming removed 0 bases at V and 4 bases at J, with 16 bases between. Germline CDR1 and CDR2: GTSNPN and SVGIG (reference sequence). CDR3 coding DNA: TGTGCCTGGAGTGTTGAGAAAAGGGGTTCTTACAATGAGCAGTTCTTC. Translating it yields CAWSVEKRGSYNEQFF.

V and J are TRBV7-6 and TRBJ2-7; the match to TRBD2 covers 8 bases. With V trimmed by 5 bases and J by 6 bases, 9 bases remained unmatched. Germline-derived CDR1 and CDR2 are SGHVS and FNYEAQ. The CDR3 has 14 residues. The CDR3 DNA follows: TGTGCCAGCAGCAAAGGACTAGCTGATTCCGAGCAGTACTTC. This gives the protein CASSKGLADSEQYF.

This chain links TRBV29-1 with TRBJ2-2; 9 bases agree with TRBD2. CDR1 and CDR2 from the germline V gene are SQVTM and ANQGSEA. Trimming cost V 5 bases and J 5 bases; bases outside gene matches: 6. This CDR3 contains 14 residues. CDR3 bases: TGCAGCGTTATAGCGGGAGTTGGAACCGGGGAGCTGTTTTTT. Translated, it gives CSVIAGVGTGELFF.

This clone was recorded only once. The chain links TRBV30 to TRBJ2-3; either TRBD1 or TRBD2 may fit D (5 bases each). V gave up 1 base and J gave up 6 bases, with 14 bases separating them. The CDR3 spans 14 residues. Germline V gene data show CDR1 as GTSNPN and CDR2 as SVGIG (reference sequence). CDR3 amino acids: CAWSGGPVADTQYF. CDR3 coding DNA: TGTGCCTGGAGTGGGGGACCAGTCGCGGATACGCAGTATTTT.

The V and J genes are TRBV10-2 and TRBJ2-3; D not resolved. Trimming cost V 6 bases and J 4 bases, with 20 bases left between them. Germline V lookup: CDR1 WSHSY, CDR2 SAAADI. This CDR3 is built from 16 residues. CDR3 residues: CASRWEAGLNPDTQYF. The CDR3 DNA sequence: TGCGCCAGCAGGTGGGAAGCCGGGCTAAACCCAGATACGCAGTATTTT.